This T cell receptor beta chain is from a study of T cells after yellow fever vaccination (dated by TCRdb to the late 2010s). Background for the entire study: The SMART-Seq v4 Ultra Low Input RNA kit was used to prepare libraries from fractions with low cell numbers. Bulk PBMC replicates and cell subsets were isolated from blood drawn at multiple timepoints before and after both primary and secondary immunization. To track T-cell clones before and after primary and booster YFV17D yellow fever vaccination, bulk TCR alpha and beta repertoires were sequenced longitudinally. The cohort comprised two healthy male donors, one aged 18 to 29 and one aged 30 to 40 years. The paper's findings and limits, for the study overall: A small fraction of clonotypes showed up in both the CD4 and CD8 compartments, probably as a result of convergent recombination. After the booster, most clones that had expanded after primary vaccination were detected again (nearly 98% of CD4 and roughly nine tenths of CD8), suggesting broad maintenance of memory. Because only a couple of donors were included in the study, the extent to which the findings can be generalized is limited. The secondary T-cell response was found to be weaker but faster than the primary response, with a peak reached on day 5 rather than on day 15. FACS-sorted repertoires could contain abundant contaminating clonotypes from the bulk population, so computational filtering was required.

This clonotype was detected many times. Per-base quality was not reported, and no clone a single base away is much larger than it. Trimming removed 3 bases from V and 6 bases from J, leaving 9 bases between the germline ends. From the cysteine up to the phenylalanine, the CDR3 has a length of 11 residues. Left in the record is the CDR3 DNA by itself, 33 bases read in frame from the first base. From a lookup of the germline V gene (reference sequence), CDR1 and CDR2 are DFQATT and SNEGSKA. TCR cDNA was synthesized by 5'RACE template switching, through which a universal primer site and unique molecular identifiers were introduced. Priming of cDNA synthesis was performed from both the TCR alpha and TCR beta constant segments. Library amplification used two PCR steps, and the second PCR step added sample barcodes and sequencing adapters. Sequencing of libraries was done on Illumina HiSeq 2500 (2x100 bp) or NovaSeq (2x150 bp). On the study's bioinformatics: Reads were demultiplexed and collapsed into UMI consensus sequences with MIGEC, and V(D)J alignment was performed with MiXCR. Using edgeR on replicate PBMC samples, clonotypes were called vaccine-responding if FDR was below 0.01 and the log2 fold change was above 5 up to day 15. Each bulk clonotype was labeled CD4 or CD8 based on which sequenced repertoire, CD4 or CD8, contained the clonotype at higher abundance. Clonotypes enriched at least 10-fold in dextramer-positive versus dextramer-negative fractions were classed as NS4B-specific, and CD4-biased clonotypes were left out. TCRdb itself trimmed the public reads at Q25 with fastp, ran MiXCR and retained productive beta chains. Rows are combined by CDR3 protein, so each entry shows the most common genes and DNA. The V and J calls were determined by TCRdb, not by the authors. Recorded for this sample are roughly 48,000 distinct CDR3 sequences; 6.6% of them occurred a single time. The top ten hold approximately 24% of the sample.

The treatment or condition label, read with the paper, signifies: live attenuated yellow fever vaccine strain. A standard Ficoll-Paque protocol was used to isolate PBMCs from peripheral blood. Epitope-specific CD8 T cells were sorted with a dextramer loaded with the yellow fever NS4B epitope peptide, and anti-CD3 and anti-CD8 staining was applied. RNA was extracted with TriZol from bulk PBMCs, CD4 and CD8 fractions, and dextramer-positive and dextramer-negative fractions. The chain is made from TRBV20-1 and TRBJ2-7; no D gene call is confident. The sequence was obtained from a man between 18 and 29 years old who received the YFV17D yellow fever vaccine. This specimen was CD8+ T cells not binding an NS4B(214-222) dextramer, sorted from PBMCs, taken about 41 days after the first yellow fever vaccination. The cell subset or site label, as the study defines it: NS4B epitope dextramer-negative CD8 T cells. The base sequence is TGCAGTGCTAGCATAGGGATCGAGCAGTACTTC. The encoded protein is CSASIGIEQYF.